This T cell receptor (beta chain) is drawn from a study of memory CD8 T cells in hepatitis C reinfection. Whole-study context: A couple of donors cleared primary HCV but became chronic after reinfection. Reinfection meant HCV RNA positivity after two negatives ≥60 days apart.

Profiled with immunoSEQ multiplex PCR; TCRdb holds only in-frame clones, not every one. The sample yields tens of thousands of clones, around nine tenths seen once. CDR1 is MDHEN and CDR2 is SYDVKM in the germline V gene. V lost 7 bases and J 6 bases, leaving 9 bases between the germline ends. This CDR3 region has 11 residues. The time point: pre-reinfection, 55 to 20 weeks before reinfection detection. Sorted cells were sequenced directly ex vivo without any in vitro expansion. Two donors provided sorted CD3+ CD8+ CD45RO- naive CD8 T cells at all three reinfection time points. Sequenced input: naive CD8+ T cells sorted from blood. The receptor was isolated from a young man with hepatitis C virus infection. The chain combines TRBV28 with TRBJ1-1; unclear D gene. Here the CDR3 reads CASKMSAEAFF. In nucleotides, the CDR3 is TGTGCCAGCAAAATGTCCGCTGAAGCTTTCTTT.